Listed here is a single T cell receptor beta chain. These data are taken from a study of blood T cell repertoires in COVID-19. Authors' methods: Reference gene primer amplification gave nucleated cell count estimates. The protocol was immunoSEQ multiplex PCR, while the TCRdb copy is restricted to in-frame clones and leaves out a portion. D and trimming come from the DNA, and the V and J calls and clone size come from that table. The data hold 200,000 or so clones, with about nine tenths observed a single time. This CDR3 is built from 17 residues. The chain combines TRBV21-1 with TRBJ1-1; the table's D call, TRBD1, has no DNA check behind it. TRBV21-1 is marked as a pseudogene. This sequence was found in a woman in her forties or fifties with acute or convalescent COVID-19. Input material: peripheral blood. The DNA for the CDR3 is TGTGCCAGCAGCGCCCGGGACAGGGGGCGGTTAGTCTCTGAAGCTTTCTTT. It specifies CASSARDRGRLVSEAFF.